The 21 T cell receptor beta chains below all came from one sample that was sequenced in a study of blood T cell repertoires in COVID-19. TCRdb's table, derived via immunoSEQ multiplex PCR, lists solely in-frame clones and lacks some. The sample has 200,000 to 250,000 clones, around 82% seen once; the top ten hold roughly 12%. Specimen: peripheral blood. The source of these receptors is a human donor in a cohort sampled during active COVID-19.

CDR3 protein: CASSSRGDEQYF. In nucleotides, the CDR3 is TGTGCCAGCAGTAGCAGAGGAGATGAGCAGTACTTC. The chain employs TRBV27 and TRBJ2-7; D is undetermined. V lost 5 bases to trimming and J lost 7 bases, with 12 bases between them. Per the germline V gene, CDR1 is MNHEY and CDR2 is SMNVEV (reference sequence). The CDR3 sequence is 12 residues long.

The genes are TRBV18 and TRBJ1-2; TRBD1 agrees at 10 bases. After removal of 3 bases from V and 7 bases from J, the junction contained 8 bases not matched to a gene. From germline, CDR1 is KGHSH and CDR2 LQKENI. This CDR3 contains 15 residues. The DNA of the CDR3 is TGTGCCAGCTCACCCGGGACGGGGACAGGGGCTGGCTACACCTTC. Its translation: CASSPGTGTGAGYTF.

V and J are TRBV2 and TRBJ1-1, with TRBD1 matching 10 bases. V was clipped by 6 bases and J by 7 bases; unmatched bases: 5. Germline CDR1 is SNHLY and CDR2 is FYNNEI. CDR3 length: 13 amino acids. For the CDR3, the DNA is TGTGCCAGCAGGGGAGGACAGGGGGGTGAAGCTTTCTTT. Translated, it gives CASRGGQGGEAFF.

The CDR3 region is CASSDSQRGLTEQFF. CDR3 DNA: TGTGCCAGCAGTGACTCCCAGCGGGGGCTCACTGAGCAGTTCTTC. The chain combines TRBV6-4 with TRBJ2-1; the match to TRBD2 covers 8 bases. After removal of 0 bases from V and 9 bases from J, the junction contained 7 bases not matched to a gene. From germline, CDR1 is MRHNA and CDR2 SNTAGT. The length of the CDR3 is 15 residues.

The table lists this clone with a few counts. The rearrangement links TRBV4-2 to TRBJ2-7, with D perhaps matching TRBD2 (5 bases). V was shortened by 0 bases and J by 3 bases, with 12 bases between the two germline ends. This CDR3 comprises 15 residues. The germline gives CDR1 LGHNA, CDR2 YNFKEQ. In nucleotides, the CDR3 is TGTGCCAGCAGCCAAGAAGCAACGGGGTTCTACGAGCAGTACTTC. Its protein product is CASSQEATGFYEQYF.

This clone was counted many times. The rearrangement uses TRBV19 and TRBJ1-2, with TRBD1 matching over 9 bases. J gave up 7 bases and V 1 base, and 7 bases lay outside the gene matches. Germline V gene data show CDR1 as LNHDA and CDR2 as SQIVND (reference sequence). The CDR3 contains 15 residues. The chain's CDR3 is CASSIGTGVLPGYTF. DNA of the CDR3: TGTGCCAGTAGTATAGGGACAGGGGTGCTGCCTGGCTACACCTTC.

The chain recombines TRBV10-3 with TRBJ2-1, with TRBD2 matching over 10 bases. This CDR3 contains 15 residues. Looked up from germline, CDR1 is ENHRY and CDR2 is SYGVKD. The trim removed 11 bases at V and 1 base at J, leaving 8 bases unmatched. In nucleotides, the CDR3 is TGTGCCGCCCTAGCGGGGGAAGGATCCTACAATGAGCAGTTCTTC. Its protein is CAALAGEGSYNEQFF.

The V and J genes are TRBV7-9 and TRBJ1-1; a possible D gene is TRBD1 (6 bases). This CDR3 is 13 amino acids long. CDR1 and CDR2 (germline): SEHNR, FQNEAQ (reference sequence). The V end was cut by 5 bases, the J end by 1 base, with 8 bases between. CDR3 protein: CASSRGQNTEAFF. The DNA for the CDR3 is TGTGCCAGCAGCCGGGGACAGAACACTGAAGCTTTCTTT.

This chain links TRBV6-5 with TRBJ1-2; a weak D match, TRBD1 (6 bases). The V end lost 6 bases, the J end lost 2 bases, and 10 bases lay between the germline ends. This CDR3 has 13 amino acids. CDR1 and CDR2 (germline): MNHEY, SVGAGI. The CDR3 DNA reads TGTGCCAGCAGACGGGACACAAACTATGGCTACACCTTC. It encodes CASRRDTNYGYTF.

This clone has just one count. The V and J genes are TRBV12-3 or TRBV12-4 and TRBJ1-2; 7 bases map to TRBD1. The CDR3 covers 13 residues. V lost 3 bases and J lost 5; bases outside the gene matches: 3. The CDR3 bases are TGTGCCAGCAGTTTGCGGGACAGATATGGCTACACCTTC. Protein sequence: CASSLRDRYGYTF.

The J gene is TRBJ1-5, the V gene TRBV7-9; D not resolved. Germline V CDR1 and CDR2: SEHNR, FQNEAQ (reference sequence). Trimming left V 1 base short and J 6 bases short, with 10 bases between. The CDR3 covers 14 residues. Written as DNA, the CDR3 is TGTGCCAGCAGCTTAGTAGAGGTCGGTCAGCCCCAGCATTTT. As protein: CASSLVEVGQPQHF. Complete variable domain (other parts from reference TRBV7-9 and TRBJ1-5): DTGVSQNPRHKITKRGQNVTFRCDPISEHNRLYWYRQTLGQGPEFLTYFQNEAQLEKSRLLSDRFSAERPKGSFSTLEIQRTEQGDSAMYLCASSLVEVGQPQHFGDGTRLSIL.

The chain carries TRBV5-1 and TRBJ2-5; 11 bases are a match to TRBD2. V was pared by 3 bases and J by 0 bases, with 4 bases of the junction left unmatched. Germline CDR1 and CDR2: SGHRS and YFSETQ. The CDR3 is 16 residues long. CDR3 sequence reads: CASSSASGGYQETQYF. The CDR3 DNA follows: TGCGCCAGCAGCTCCGCTAGCGGGGGGTACCAAGAGACCCAGTACTTC.

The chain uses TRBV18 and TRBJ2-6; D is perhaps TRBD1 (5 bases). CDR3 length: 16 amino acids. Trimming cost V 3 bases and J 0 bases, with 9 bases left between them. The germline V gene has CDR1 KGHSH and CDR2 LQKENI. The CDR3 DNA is TGTGCCAGCTCACCCGACAGTCCCTCTGGGGCCAACGTCCTGACTTTC. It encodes CASSPDSPSGANVLTF.

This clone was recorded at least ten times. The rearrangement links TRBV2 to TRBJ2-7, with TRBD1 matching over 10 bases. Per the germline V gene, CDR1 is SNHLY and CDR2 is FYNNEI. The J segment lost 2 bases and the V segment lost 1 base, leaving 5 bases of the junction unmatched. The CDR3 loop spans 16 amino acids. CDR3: CASSEGVGTGAYEQYF. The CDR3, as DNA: TGTGCCAGCAGTGAAGGGGTAGGGACAGGGGCCTACGAGCAGTACTTC. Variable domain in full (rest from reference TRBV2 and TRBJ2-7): EPEVTQTPSHQVTQMGQEVILRCVPISNHLYFYWYRQILGQKVEFLVSFYNNEISEKSEIFDDQFSVERPDGSNFTLKIRSTKLEDSAMYFCASSEGVGTGAYEQYFGPGTRLTVT.

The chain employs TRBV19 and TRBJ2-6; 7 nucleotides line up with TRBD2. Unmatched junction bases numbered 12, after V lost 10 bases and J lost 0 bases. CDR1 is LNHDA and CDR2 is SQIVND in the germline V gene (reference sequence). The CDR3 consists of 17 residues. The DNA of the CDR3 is TGTGCCACGAAGGGACTAAAGGGAGACTCTGGGGCCAACGTCCTGACTTTC. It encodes CATKGLKGDSGANVLTF.

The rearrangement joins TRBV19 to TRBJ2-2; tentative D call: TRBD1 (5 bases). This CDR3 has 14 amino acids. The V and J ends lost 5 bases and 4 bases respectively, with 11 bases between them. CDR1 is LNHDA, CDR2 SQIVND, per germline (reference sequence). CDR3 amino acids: CASSVRQTTGELFF. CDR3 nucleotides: TGTGCCAGTAGTGTGAGACAGACCACCGGGGAGCTGTTTTTT.

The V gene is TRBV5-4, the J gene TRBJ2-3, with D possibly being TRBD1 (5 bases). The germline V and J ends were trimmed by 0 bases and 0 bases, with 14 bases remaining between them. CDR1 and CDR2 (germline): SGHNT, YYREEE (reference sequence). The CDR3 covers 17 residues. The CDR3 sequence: CASSLGRTRRSTDTQYF. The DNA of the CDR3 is TGTGCCAGCAGCTTGGGCCGGACACGTAGAAGCACAGATACGCAGTATTTT.

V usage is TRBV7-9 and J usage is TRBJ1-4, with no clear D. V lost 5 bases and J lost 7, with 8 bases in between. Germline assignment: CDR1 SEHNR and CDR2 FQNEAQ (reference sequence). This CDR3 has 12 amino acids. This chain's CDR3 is CASSQESEKLFF. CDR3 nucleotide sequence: TGTGCCAGCAGCCAAGAGTCTGAAAAACTGTTTTTT.

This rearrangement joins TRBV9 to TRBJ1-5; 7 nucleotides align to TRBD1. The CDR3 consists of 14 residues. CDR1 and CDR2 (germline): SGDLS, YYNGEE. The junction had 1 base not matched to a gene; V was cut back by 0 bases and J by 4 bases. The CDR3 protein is CASSVDRGNQPQHF. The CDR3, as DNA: TGTGCCAGCAGCGTAGACAGGGGTAATCAGCCCCAGCATTTT.

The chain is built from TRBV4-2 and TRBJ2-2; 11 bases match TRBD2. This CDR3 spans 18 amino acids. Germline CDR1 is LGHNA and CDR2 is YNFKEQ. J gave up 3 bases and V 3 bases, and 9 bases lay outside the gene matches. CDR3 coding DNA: TGTGCCAGCAGCCAGCGGGGTAGCGGGGGGGCCGACACCGGGGAGCTGTTTTTT. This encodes CASSQRGSGGADTGELFF.

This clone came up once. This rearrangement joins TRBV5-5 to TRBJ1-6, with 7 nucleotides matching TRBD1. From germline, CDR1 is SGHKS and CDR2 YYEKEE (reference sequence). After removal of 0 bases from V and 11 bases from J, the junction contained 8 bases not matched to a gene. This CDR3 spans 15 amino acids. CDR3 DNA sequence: TGTGCCAGCAGCTTGGGGACAGGTGTCAGGACACCCCTCCACTTT. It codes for CASSLGTGVRTPLHF.